This T cell receptor beta chain was recorded in a study of OX40 agonist ivuxolimab in advanced cancers. About the full investigation: Ivuxolimab, which targeted the costimulatory receptor OX40 (CD134), was an agonistic, fully human IgG2 monoclonal antibody. Intravenous ivuxolimab was administered to patients every 2 weeks at six dose levels: 0.01, 0.1, 0.3, 1.5, 3 and 10 mg/kg. The paper reports the monotherapy dose-escalation portion (N of about 51 patients) of the phase I ivuxolimab trial. Of the approximately 53 patients in dose escalation, some 20 had hepatocellular carcinoma, roughly 15 had melanoma, 9 had renal cell carcinoma and 9 had head and neck cancer. The dose-escalation cohort was about 83% male with a mean age of about 60 years, ranging from roughly 20 to 85. The purpose of peripheral TCRbeta sequencing was to test whether ivuxolimab changed TCR sequence diversity and led to clonal T-cell expansion. Patients were allowed to have had prior anti-PD-1, anti-PD-L1 or anti-CTLA-4 therapy, and approximately 43% of the dose-escalation patients had previously received checkpoint inhibitors. Partial responses were achieved by three dose-escalation patients, of whom one had hepatocellular carcinoma and two had cutaneous melanoma. What the research found in general, with its limitations: In the 0.1-3.0 mg/kg groups, partial responders were among the patients with the lowest normalized peripheral clonal expansion, particularly in CD8+ T cells. Low levels of normalized T-cell clonal expansion were also seen in some patients who did not respond. The antigen specificity of the peripheral T cells that underwent clonal expansion was not determined. After ivuxolimab, CD8+ T cells had more expanded clones than CD4+ T cells on average. At doses from 0.1 to 3.0 mg/kg, clonal expansion was seen in both CD4+ and CD8+ blood T cells between baseline and week 6.

Genomic DNA was extracted from sorted cells for sequencing of the TCRbeta CDR3 region. The immunoSEQ Assay was used for sequencing of TCRbeta CDR3 regions. The table comes from immuneACCESS by way of TCRdb, which keeps in-frame sequences with V and J called. Part of the clones is missing from these tables; in studies checked, under half for an unresolved V gene and the rest for unknown reasons. This sample lists 150,000 to 190,000 clones; roughly 94% were detected once. 0.31% of the sample lies in the top ten. Of note for this clone: Its target antigen remains unknown. No base-level quality is on record; no much larger clone is a single base apart.

The germline V gene (reference sequence) gives CDR1 as LNHDA and CDR2 as SQIVND. From cysteine to phenylalanine, the CDR3 is 16 amino acids long. The kept DNA is CDR3 alone, 48 bases in frame from the first base. V has 5 bases trimmed and J has 1 base trimmed; junction bases matching no gene number 5. Patients with autoimmune disease history or receiving systemic immunosuppression were excluded from the trial. Peripheral blood for TCR sequencing was drawn from every dose cohort at baseline, at cycle 4 day 1 and at cycle 7 day 1. Samples were obtained from an open-label, multicenter, first-in-human phase I dose-escalation trial of ivuxolimab. Adults with locally advanced or metastatic melanoma, renal cell, hepatocellular, or head and neck squamous cell carcinoma were enrolled in the trial. CD4+ and CD8+ T cells were sorted separately from peripheral blood before TCR sequencing.

This sequence was found in an adult with an advanced solid tumor such as melanoma, head and neck, liver or kidney cancer. The sequence is built from TRBV19 and TRBJ2-7; 13 middle bases align to TRBD2. Material: CD4+ or CD8+ T cells sorted from blood, obtained in a trial of the OX40 agonist ivuxolimab. In nucleotides, the sequence is TGTGCCAGTAGTCGACTAGCGGGAGGTCCATCCTACGAGCAGTACTTC. Translated, it reads CASSRLAGGPSYEQYF.